This TCR beta chain was profiled in a study of CD8+ T cells in alopecia areata. As for the study in general: The drug, tofacitinib, lasted 6 to 18 months, followed by 6 months off drug. Study observations and caveats: Lesional scalp displayed greater clonality than normal scalp, most notably in alopecia totalis/universalis.

This CDR3 has 13 residues. V gave up 6 bases and J gave up 4 bases, with 12 bases separating them. CDR1 is SQVTM and CDR2 is ANQGSEA in the germline V gene. Reverse transcribed after extraction, RNA yielded cDNA as the sequencing template. Method: immunoSEQ multiplex PCR; TCRdb's copy keeps in-frame clones and lacks some. The profile shows 140,000 or so clones, around 51% of them singletons. The sample holds a few counts of this clone. Its antigen is not identified. Both peripheral blood and punch biopsies of lesional scalp skin were obtained from patients who had alopecia areata. CD4+ and CD8+ T cells were sorted from PBMCs stained for CD3, CD4 and CD8.

This receptor was obtained from a human donor with alopecia areata. The sample in question was CD4+ T cells sorted from blood, obtained at week 0. V gene TRBV29-1 combines with J gene TRBJ1-4, with D possibly matching TRBD1 (6 bases). The CDR3 sequence is CSVWTDLNEKLFF. In nucleotides, the CDR3 is TGCAGCGTCTGGACAGACCTTAATGAAAAACTGTTTTTT.